One and the same sample provided the 32 T cell receptor beta chains below, sequenced in a study of cytomegalovirus exposure and HLA in healthy donors. The PCR employed 60 Vbeta primers together with 13 Jbeta primers. Sequenced by immunoSEQ multiplex PCR; TCRdb stores in-frame clones only, minus some. The repertoire holds about 180,000 clones, with 70% to 75% as singletons. Sequencing was performed on PBMCs. These receptors originate from a male donor in good health and CMV-seronegative.

The chain joins TRBV7-9 to TRBJ2-5, with a tentative D call TRBD1 (6 bases). The CDR3 contains 14 residues. The V and J ends lost 1 base and 5 bases respectively, with 11 bases between them. The V gene's germline CDR1 is SEHNR and CDR2 FQNEAQ (reference sequence). The CDR3 DNA follows: TGTGCCAGCAGCTTAGGACAGGATCGGGAGACCCAGTACTTC. Its protein is CASSLGQDRETQYF. Filled out from reference TRBV7-9 and TRBJ2-5, the complete variable domain reads DTGVSQNPRHKITKRGQNVTFRCDPISEHNRLYWYRQTLGQGPEFLTYFQNEAQLEKSRLLSDRFSAERPKGSFSTLEIQRTEQGDSAMYLCASSLGQDRETQYFGPGTRLLVL.

This chain joins TRBV19 and TRBJ1-2; 10 nucleotides agree with TRBD1. The junction had 1 base not matched to a gene; V was cut back by 3 bases and J by 0 bases. This CDR3 comprises 15 residues. Looked up from germline, CDR1 is LNHDA and CDR2 is SQIVND (reference sequence). CDR3 coding DNA: TGTGCCAGTAGTATGGGGACAGGGGCTAACTATGGCTACACCTTC. This sequence encodes CASSMGTGANYGYTF.

The J gene is TRBJ2-7, the V gene TRBV4-2; 7 bases are a match to TRBD1. Germline V CDR1 and CDR2: LGHNA, YNFKEQ. Trimming cost V 2 bases and J 2 bases; bases outside gene matches: 6. The CDR3 is 15 amino acids. In DNA form, the CDR3 reads TGTGCCAGCAGCCAACCGGGGACAGCAACCTACGAGCAGTACTTC. Translation: CASSQPGTATYEQYF.

The chain carries TRBV15 and TRBJ2-5; D possibly corresponds to TRBD2 (6 bases). Germline V gives CDR1 LNHNV, CDR2 YYDKDF (reference sequence). V was shortened by 1 base and J by 5 bases, with 14 bases between the two germline ends. This CDR3 has 15 residues. The CDR3 protein is CATSRVGGYLETQYF. CDR3 nucleotide sequence: TGTGCCACCAGCAGAGTCGGGGGTTACCTCGAGACCCAGTACTTC.

V gene TRBV6-5 combines with J gene TRBJ1-2, with D possibly being TRBD1 (5 bases). Germline values: CDR1 MNHEY, CDR2 SVGAGI. Trimming removed 6 bases at V and 8 bases at J, with 13 bases between. The CDR3 totals 12 residues. The CDR3 here is CASSPSGGGYTF. The CDR3 bases are TGTGCCAGCAGCCCCTCTGGGGGGGGCTACACCTTC.

This clone was detected a few times. V usage is TRBV5-6 and J usage is TRBJ1-2; D perhaps matches TRBD1 (5 bases). V shed 0 bases and J shed 8 bases, with 14 bases lying between them. The CDR3 loop spans 14 amino acids. CDR1 is SGHDT, CDR2 YYEEEE, per germline. The CDR3 region has the DNA TGTGCCAGCAGCTTGGGCAAAGGGTGGGGCGGCTACACCTTC. Protein sequence: CASSLGKGWGGYTF.

This clone was seen more than once but under ten times. The chain uses TRBV6-6 and TRBJ1-6; TRBD1 is a possible D gene (5 bases). The germline V gene has CDR1 MNHNY and CDR2 SVGAGI (reference sequence). The CDR3 length is 13 residues. V lost 10 bases and J lost 11, with 18 bases in between. Here the CDR3 DNA reads TGTGCCATTAGGGGCAGACTTACTGCACCCCTCCACTTT. It encodes CAIRGRLTAPLHF.

Here the CDR3 DNA reads TGTGCCAGCAGTTACTGGGACAGTAGCAATGAGCAGTTCTTC. This gives the protein CASSYWDSSNEQFF. This chain connects TRBV6-6 to TRBJ2-1, with 7 nucleotides matching TRBD1. The trim removed 1 base at V and 6 bases at J, leaving 3 bases unmatched. The CDR3 runs to 14 residues. CDR1 and CDR2 from the germline V gene are MNHNY and SVGAGI (reference sequence).

The chain joins TRBV6-6 to TRBJ2-7; 7 bases agree with TRBD1. Trimming took 0 bases from V and 2 from J; bases not matched to a gene: 4. CDR3 size: 15 residues. Germline V gives CDR1 MNHNY, CDR2 SVGAGI (reference sequence). The CDR3 here is CASSYSAQGTYEQYF. For the CDR3, the DNA is TGTGCCAGCAGTTACTCGGCACAGGGGACCTACGAGCAGTACTTC.

This clone came up once. The chain is built from TRBV7-7 and TRBJ2-1; no firm D call. CDR1 SSHAT and CDR2 FNYEAQ come from the germline V gene (reference sequence). Trimming took off 1 base at V and 7 bases at J, with 11 bases between the two ends. CDR3 length equals 14 residues. Here the CDR3 reads CASSLESRFNEQFF. Written as DNA, the CDR3 is TGTGCCAGCAGCTTAGAGTCCCGGTTTAATGAGCAGTTCTTC.

The V gene is TRBV11-2, the J gene TRBJ2-1, with 8 positions matching TRBD2. The CDR3 runs 16 residues. J lost 2 bases, V lost 1 base, and 4 bases had no gene match. Per germline, CDR1 SGHAT and CDR2 FQNNGV. CDR3 protein: CASSLGGRGAYNEQFF. CDR3 coding DNA: TGTGCCAGCAGCTTAGGCGGGCGGGGGGCCTACAATGAGCAGTTCTTC.

The chain's CDR3 is CASSFPGGRGTEAFF. The DNA of the CDR3 is TGTGCCAGCAGCTTTCCAGGGGGTCGGGGCACTGAAGCTTTCTTT. J is TRBJ1-1 and V is TRBV7-9, with TRBD1 identical over 7 bases. Looked up from germline, CDR1 is SEHNR and CDR2 is FQNEAQ (reference sequence). This CDR3 has 15 residues. Losses at the gene ends were 3 bases for V and 4 bases for J; bases not matched to a gene: 8.

The chain couples TRBV7-9 to TRBJ2-1, with D hard to call. V lost 7 bases to trimming and J lost 0 bases, with 10 bases between them. Germline CDR1 and CDR2: SEHNR and FQNEAQ (reference sequence). CDR3 length equals 14 residues. The CDR3 loop is CASIAEPSYNEQFF. CDR3 coding DNA: TGTGCCAGCATTGCGGAACCCTCCTACAATGAGCAGTTCTTC. The whole variable domain, filled in from reference TRBV7-9 and TRBJ2-1, reads DTGVSQNPRHKITKRGQNVTFRCDPISEHNRLYWYRQTLGQGPEFLTYFQNEAQLEKSRLLSDRFSAERPKGSFSTLEIQRTEQGDSAMYLCASIAEPSYNEQFFGPGTRLTVL.

This chain connects TRBV2 to TRBJ2-3, with TRBD2 matching 8 bases. This CDR3 contains 14 residues. Losses at the gene ends were 7 bases for V and 0 bases for J; bases not matched to a gene: 3. From germline, CDR1 is SNHLY and CDR2 FYNNEI. For the CDR3, the DNA is TGTGCCAGCACCGGGGGGGCTAGCACAGATACGCAGTATTTT. This translates into CASTGGASTDTQYF. The full variable domain, with the rest looked up from reference TRBV2 and TRBJ2-3, is EPEVTQTPSHQVTQMGQEVILRCVPISNHLYFYWYRQILGQKVEFLVSFYNNEISEKSEIFDDQFSVERPDGSNFTLKIRSTKLEDSAMYFCASTGGASTDTQYFGPGTRLTVL.

Comments on this clone: Other DNA sequences in the sample encode the same CDR3. The rearrangement uses TRBV2 and TRBJ2-7; 8 nucleotides agree with TRBD1. The CDR3 covers 13 residues. V trimming: 11 bases; J trimming: 2 bases; junction bases outside the gene matches: 8. Germline-derived CDR1 and CDR2 are SNHLY and FYNNEI. DNA of the CDR3: TGTGCCGGCCGGACAGGGTTGACCTACGAGCAGTACTTC. Amino acids: CAGRTGLTYEQYF.

On this clone: The sample has other DNA sequences that encode this CDR3 too. The chain couples TRBV4-1 to TRBJ1-5; TRBD1 matches 7 bases. Trimming at V came to 4 bases and at J to 5 bases, leaving 2 bases not matched to a gene. The germline V gene has CDR1 MGHRA and CDR2 YSYEKL. The CDR3 is 13 residues long. The CDR3 loop is CASSRDRDQPQHF. CDR3 nucleotides: TGCGCCAGCAGCCGCGACAGGGATCAGCCCCAGCATTTT.

The sample holds a few counts of this clone. This chain connects TRBV6-5 to TRBJ1-5, with a weak D call TRBD1 (5 bases). Germline CDR1 is MNHEY and CDR2 is SVGAGI. CDR3 size: 14 residues. V gave up 2 bases and J gave up 7 bases, with 12 bases separating them. The CDR3 reads CASSYGAGWQPQHF. The CDR3 bases are TGTGCCAGCAGTTACGGGGCAGGGTGGCAGCCCCAGCATTTT.

This clone turned up a few times. The chain is built from TRBV6-1 and TRBJ1-1; the D is unclear. The ends were cut back, 7 bases at V and 4 bases at J, with 19 bases in the middle. The CDR3 has 15 residues. Germline-derived CDR1 and CDR2 are MNHNS and SASEGT. The CDR3 DNA reads TGTGCCAGCATCCACTCGGGGAGACCAGGCACTGAAGCTTTCTTT. Its translation is CASIHSGRPGTEAFF.

CDR3 sequence: CASIQTGGVHEQFF. The CDR3 nucleotides are TGTGCCAGCATCCAGACAGGGGGAGTCCATGAGCAGTTCTTC. The chain is built from TRBV27 and TRBJ2-1, with TRBD1 identical over 9 bases. CDR1 and CDR2 (germline): MNHEY, SMNVEV (reference sequence). The CDR3 consists of 14 residues. Trimming removed 7 bases from V and 8 bases from J; junction bases left unmatched: 9.

The CDR3 nucleotides are TGCAGCGTGGCCGGGACAGTATTCTCTAATGAAAAACTGTTTTTT. This gives the protein CSVAGTVFSNEKLFF. The chain recombines TRBV29-1 with TRBJ1-4; 7 bases map to TRBD1. V dropped 6 bases and J dropped 3; count of bases not matched to a gene: 10. Germline V lookup: CDR1 SQVTM, CDR2 ANQGSEA. This CDR3 has 15 amino acids. The full variable domain, with the rest looked up from reference TRBV29-1 and TRBJ1-4, is SAVISQKPSRDICQRGTSLTIQCQVDSQVTMMFWYRQQPGQSLTLIATANQGSEATYESGFVIDKFPISRPNLTFSTLTVSNMSPEDSSIYLCSVAGTVFSNEKLFFGSGTQLSVL.

V gene TRBV19 combines with J gene TRBJ2-1; 7 bases fit TRBD1. Unmatched junction bases numbered 2, after V lost 3 bases and J lost 6 bases. Germline assignment: CDR1 LNHDA and CDR2 SQIVND (reference sequence). The CDR3 has 13 amino acids. Here the CDR3 reads CASSMTGSNEQFF. The CDR3 DNA reads as TGTGCCAGTAGTATGACAGGGTCCAATGAGCAGTTCTTC. Variable domain in full (rest from reference TRBV19 and TRBJ2-1): DGGITQSPKYLFRKEGQNVTLSCEQNLNHDAMYWYRQDPGQGLRLIYYSQIVNDFQKGDIAEGYSVSREKKESFPLTVTSAQKNPTAFYLCASSMTGSNEQFFGPGTRLTVL.

This chain connects TRBV9 to TRBJ2-3; 8 nucleotides match TRBD1. The V gene end was trimmed by 4 bases and the J gene end by 4 bases; junction bases not matched to a gene: 8. The CDR3 runs 15 residues. Germline CDR1 is SGDLS and CDR2 is YYNGEE. The CDR3 region is CASSRRTGPPDTQYF. The CDR3 nucleotides read TGTGCCAGCAGCAGGAGGACAGGGCCGCCAGATACGCAGTATTTT. Full variable domain (remainder filled in from reference TRBV9 and TRBJ2-3): DSGVTQTPKHLITATGQRVTLRCSPRSGDLSVYWYQQSLDQGLQFLIQYYNGEERAKGNILERFSAQQFPDLHSELNLSSLELGDSALYFCASSRRTGPPDTQYFGPGTRLTVL.

This rearrangement joins TRBV4-1 to TRBJ2-1; 12 bases match TRBD2. The CDR3 runs 16 residues. V lost 4 bases to trimming and J lost 7 bases; unmatched junction nucleotides: 8. Germline assignment: CDR1 MGHRA and CDR2 YSYEKL. Here the CDR3 DNA reads TGCGCCAGCAGCCGGTCACGGACTAGCGGGGTGAATGAGCAGTTCTTC. The encoded protein is CASSRSRTSGVNEQFF.

V usage is TRBV6-5 and J usage is TRBJ1-4; D not certain. The CDR3 length is 15 residues. The V end was cut by 5 bases, the J end by 7 bases, with 17 bases between. From germline, CDR1 is MNHEY and CDR2 SVGAGI. The CDR3 nucleotides are TGTGCCAGCAGTACCAAGACCTCACGGGTTGAAAAACTGTTTTTT. This sequence encodes CASSTKTSRVEKLFF.

The V and J genes are TRBV6-5 and TRBJ1-5, with D possibly TRBD1 on 6 matching bases. The V end was cut by 6 bases, the J end by 5 bases, with 11 bases between. Germline V gene data show CDR1 as MNHEY and CDR2 as SVGAGI. The CDR3 has 13 residues. Written as DNA, the CDR3 is TGTGCCAGCAGCAAACAGGGAGATCAGCCCCAGCATTTT. Translation: CASSKQGDQPQHF.

The chain joins TRBV6-5 to TRBJ2-3, with 9 bases aligning to TRBD1. The CDR3 consists of 14 residues. V lost 0 bases, J lost 5 bases, and 0 bases stayed unmatched. Germline V CDR1 and CDR2: MNHEY, SVGAGI. The CDR3 DNA sequence: TGTGCCAGCAGTTACTCGACAGGGGGAGATACGCAGTATTTT. Protein sequence: CASSYSTGGDTQYF.

The chain is built from TRBV5-1 and TRBJ2-3; D not resolved. Germline V gives CDR1 SGHRS, CDR2 YFSETQ. This CDR3 has 12 amino acids. V was cut by 3 bases and J by 2 bases, with 4 bases left in between. CDR3 region: CASSSNTDTQYF. CDR3 nucleotides: TGCGCCAGCAGCTCCAACACAGATACGCAGTATTTT.

This clone occurred a few times. This chain joins TRBV20-1 and TRBJ2-1; D uncertain. Trimming removed 4 bases from V and 2 bases from J, with 3 bases in between. The CDR3 loop spans 11 amino acids. Germline V gene lookup returns CDR1 DFQATT and CDR2 SNEGSKA (reference sequence). The CDR3 DNA reads TGCAGTGCTACAACCTACAATGAGCAGTTCTTC. Its protein product is CSATTYNEQFF.

The CDR3 DNA is TGTGCCAGCAGCGTTAGACAGGGGGGATACAATGAGCAGTTCTTC. Amino acids: CASSVRQGGYNEQFF. The chain carries TRBV7-2 and TRBJ2-1; TRBD1 agrees at 9 bases. Looked up from germline, CDR1 is SGHTA and CDR2 is FQGNSA. Losses at the gene ends were 5 bases for V and 4 bases for J; bases not matched to a gene: 6. The CDR3 extends over 15 amino acids.

The chain has TRBV4-2 and TRBJ2-2; 8 bases fit TRBD2. Germline V gene sequence: CDR1 LGHNA, CDR2 YNFKEQ. Trimming took 2 bases from V and 7 from J; bases not matched to a gene: 9. The CDR3 totals 16 residues. This CDR3 reads CASSQRVSGIIGELFF. DNA for the CDR3: TGTGCCAGCAGCCAAAGGGTTAGCGGGATCATCGGGGAGCTGTTTTTT.

The rearrangement joins TRBV19 to TRBJ2-7, with a possible D match to TRBD1 (6 bases). Germline V gives CDR1 LNHDA, CDR2 SQIVND (reference sequence). The V gene lost 4 bases and the J gene lost 1 base, with 11 bases spanning the gap. The CDR3 sequence is 14 residues long. CDR3 sequence reads: CASSTTTGSYEQYF. The DNA for the CDR3 is TGTGCCAGTAGTACCACGACAGGTTCCTACGAGCAGTACTTC.

The sample holds one count of this clone. The chain carries TRBV19 and TRBJ2-7; D possibly corresponds to TRBD2 (6 bases). The CDR3 has 16 amino acids. Trimming removed 6 bases at V and 1 base at J, with 19 bases between. The germline V gene has CDR1 LNHDA and CDR2 SQIVND (reference sequence). CDR3 residues: CASRAWTAGRSYEQYF. In DNA, the CDR3 is TGTGCCAGTAGGGCCTGGACCGCGGGGAGGTCCTACGAGCAGTACTTC.